This TCR beta chain was sequenced for a study of blood T cell repertoires in COVID-19 (dated by TCRdb to about 2020). Regarding the research as a whole: Collaborator samples came from the United States, Italy and Spain and covered acute and convalescent phases of COVID-19. The dataset comprised deeply sampled blood TCRbeta repertoires from subjects exposed to, actively infected with, or recovered from COVID-19. The material from the prospective study consisted of cDNA or gDNA derived from T cells, B-cell-depleted T cells, or PBMCs. Sample metadata almost always included a de-identified subject ID, COVID-19 status, age in years and sex. Samples came from the ongoing ImmuneRACE study (first 160 participants) plus 1,254 subjects from 6 global collaborators. HLA class I and class II types, where available, came from metadata supplied by the sample provider rather than from assay-based typing. The repertoires were released in a freely available public database intended as a resource for research on the immune response to SARS-CoV-2. Broad study findings and their caveats: How much clinical and demographic metadata was included differed by source and by participant, and the metadata was provided uncurated.

TCRbeta CDR3 regions were amplified from genomic DNA by means of the immunoSEQ Assay, a bias-controlled multiplex PCR. In the paper's pipeline: The number of nucleated cells in each sample was estimated by amplification of reference gene primers within the assay. To quantify the absolute abundance of each unique TCRbeta CDR3 rearrangement, sequence reads were collapsed and filtered. For each sample, productive Simpson clonality was calculated by taking the square root of Simpson's diversity index across productive rearrangements. This is the immuneACCESS table as TCRdb keeps it, with only in-frame sequences that have V and J called. A part of the clones is gone; compared with another copy, unresolved V genes explain less than half, and the rest is unexplained. D and trimming were read from the DNA, whereas the V and J calls and clone size are those reported in that table. Counted in this sample were about 74,000 clones; 82% of them appeared once. Approximately 7% of the sample belongs to the ten largest clones.

Each collaborating institution followed its own protocols to collect whole blood in K2EDTA tubes. For TCRbeta analysis, collaborators shipped samples as frozen whole blood, isolated PBMCs, or DNA extracted from either of those sample types. Comment on this clone: Its antigen is unknown. The sample holds no much larger clone one base away, and base qualities are not on file.

Input material: peripheral blood. This clonotype was obtained from a human donor in a cohort sampled during active COVID-19.

The DNA sequence reads TGTGCCAGCAGCTTAGCCCGGAACACTGAAGCTTTCTTT. Translation gives CASSLARNTEAFF. The chain joins TRBV7-6 to TRBJ1-1; the D segment cannot be called with confidence. V gives up 0 bases and J gives up 1 base, and the segment between their germline ends measures 3 bases. From the cysteine through the phenylalanine, the CDR3 covers 13 amino acids. CDR3 DNA only is kept here, 39 bases in frame from base 1. From a lookup of the germline V gene, CDR1 and CDR2 are SGHVS and FNYEAQ.